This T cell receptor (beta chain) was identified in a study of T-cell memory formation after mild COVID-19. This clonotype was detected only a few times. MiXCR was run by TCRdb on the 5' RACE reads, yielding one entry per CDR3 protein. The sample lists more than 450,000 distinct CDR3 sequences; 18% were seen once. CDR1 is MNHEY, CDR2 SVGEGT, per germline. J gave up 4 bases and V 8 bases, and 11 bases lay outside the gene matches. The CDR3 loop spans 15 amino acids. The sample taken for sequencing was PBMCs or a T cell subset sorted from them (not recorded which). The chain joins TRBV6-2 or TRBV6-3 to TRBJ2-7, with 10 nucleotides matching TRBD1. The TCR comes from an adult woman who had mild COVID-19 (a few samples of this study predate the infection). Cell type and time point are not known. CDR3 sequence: CASRLPGQGSYEQYF. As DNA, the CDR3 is TGTGCCAGCCGACTACCGGGACAGGGGTCGTACGAGCAGTACTTC.